A selection of T cell receptor beta chains follows, all from one sample in a study of blood T cell repertoires in COVID-19. Produced via immunoSEQ multiplex PCR; TCRdb's table is partial and in-frame only. The table records tens of thousands of clones, 75% of them present only once. The sample consisted of peripheral blood. The origin of the receptors is a man aged 70-80 years with acute or convalescent COVID-19. Each CDR3 is given with its conserved first and last residue. A D gene is named only where the DNA matches it firmly. Only part of the rows carry a size: once, few, many, or a class if the clone is expanded.

DNA	CDR3	size	D	J	V
TGTGCCAGCAGTTATTCTAGTCCCCCTGACGAGCAGTACTTC	CASSYSSPPDEQYF	-	-	TRBJ2-7	TRBV6-6
TGTGCCAGCAGCTCCGGAGGGAGTGAGAATGAGCAGTTCTTC	CASSSGGSENEQFF	few	-	TRBJ2-1	TRBV7-2
TGTGCCAGTAGTATAAGTTTCGCGGAGACCCAGTACTTC	CASSISFAETQYF	few	-	TRBJ2-5	TRBV19
TGTGCCAGCAGCTTGGACAGGGAAAATTATGGCTACACCTTC	CASSLDRENYGYTF	-	TRBD1	TRBJ1-2	TRBV7-2
TGTGCCAGCAGCGTAGGAGGCAGAAACACTGAAGCTTTCTTT	CASSVGGRNTEAFF	few	-	TRBJ1-1	TRBV9
TGTGCCAGCAGCTTACAGGGGGCGAGTTACAATGAGCAGTTCTTC	CASSLQGASYNEQFF	many	TRBD1	TRBJ2-1	TRBV7-2
TGTGCCACCCTACTAGCGGGGGAAAACATTCAGTACTTC	CATLLAGENIQYF	-	TRBD2	TRBJ2-4	TRBV28
TGTGCCAGCAGCGAAGGGACACTCGAAGAGACCCAGTACTTC	CASSEGTLEETQYF	many	-	TRBJ2-5	TRBV7-2
TGTGCCAGCAGCCCCCCATTACAGGGGGGGTACGAGCAGTACTTC	CASSPPLQGGYEQYF	-	-	TRBJ2-7	TRBV7-9
TGTGCCAGCAGTTTTGACAGGGGGCTACGGGAGCAGTACTTC	CASSFDRGLREQYF	-	TRBD1	TRBJ2-7	TRBV6-5
TGTGCCAGCAGTGAGGGGTCAGGGTTCTTTCATGAAAAACTGTTTTTT	CASSEGSGFFHEKLFF	few	-	TRBJ1-4	TRBV25-1
TGTGCCAGCACCATTAGTCGGGACACTGAAGCTTTCTTT	CASTISRDTEAFF	-	-	TRBJ1-1	TRBV12-3/TRBV12-4
TGTGCCAGCACCCGGGGTAAGGAACTGTTTTTT	CASTRGKELFF	-	-	TRBJ1-4	TRBV12-3/TRBV12-4
TGTGCCAGCAGTGAAGCCGCCAGGGGGCTTGGAAACACCATATATTTT	CASSEAARGLGNTIYF	few	TRBD1	TRBJ1-3	TRBV2